A single sample gave rise to the 5 T cell receptor beta chains below, sequenced in a study of T cell responses to AZD1222 COVID-19 vaccine. Libraries were prepared by immunoSEQ multiplex PCR; TCRdb keeps only in-frame clonotypes and omits some of them. Here the sample spans 90,000 to 95,000 clones, over 75% being singletons. This material consisted of peripheral blood, taken on day 0 of AZD1222 vaccination. The receptors come from an adult in good health.

The table lists this clone with a few counts. This chain connects TRBV28 to TRBJ1-2; a weak D match, TRBD1 (5 bases). The germline V gene encodes CDR1 MDHEN and CDR2 SYDVKM. The CDR3 contains 12 residues. V lost 8 bases, J lost 5 bases, and 12 bases lay in between. The CDR3 here is CASSEGAYGYTF. CDR3 bases: TGTGCCAGCTCCGAAGGGGCATATGGCTACACCTTC.

The J gene is TRBJ2-2, the V gene TRBV3-1 (or the pseudogene TRBV3-2), with 7 bases fitting TRBD2. Trimming cost V 4 bases and J 5 bases; bases outside gene matches: 10. CDR3 length: 16 amino acids. CDR1 LGHDT and CDR2 YNNKEL come from the germline V gene (reference sequence). The CDR3 sequence: CASSRRGGRGTGELFF. CDR3 in DNA: TGTGCCAGCAGCCGGCGAGGAGGGAGGGGAACCGGGGAGCTGTTTTTT.

The rearrangement uses TRBV5-1 and TRBJ2-3; 10 bases map to TRBD2. Germline values: CDR1 SGHRS, CDR2 YFSETQ. With V trimmed by 3 bases and J by 1 base, 5 bases remained unmatched. CDR3 length: 16 residues. The CDR3 nucleotides read TGCGCCAGCAGCTGGCCCGGGACTAGCGGCACAGATACGCAGTATTTT. Its protein product is CASSWPGTSGTDTQYF.

The chain employs TRBV28 and TRBJ1-1, with unresolved D. From germline, CDR1 is MDHEN and CDR2 SYDVKM. V lost 2 bases and J 10 bases, leaving 11 bases between the germline ends. This CDR3 has 12 amino acids. This CDR3 is CASSLMTERAFF. For the CDR3, the DNA is TGTGCCAGCAGTTTAATGACGGAAAGAGCTTTCTTT.

J is TRBJ2-4 and V is TRBV28; D is perhaps TRBD2 (7 bases). Germline V gives CDR1 MDHEN, CDR2 SYDVKM. The CDR3 is made up of 13 amino acids. V shed 3 bases and J shed 5 bases, with 8 bases lying between them. The CDR3, as DNA: TGTGCCAGCAGTTTGGGGGGGCAAAACATTCAGTACTTC. Protein sequence: CASSLGGQNIQYF.